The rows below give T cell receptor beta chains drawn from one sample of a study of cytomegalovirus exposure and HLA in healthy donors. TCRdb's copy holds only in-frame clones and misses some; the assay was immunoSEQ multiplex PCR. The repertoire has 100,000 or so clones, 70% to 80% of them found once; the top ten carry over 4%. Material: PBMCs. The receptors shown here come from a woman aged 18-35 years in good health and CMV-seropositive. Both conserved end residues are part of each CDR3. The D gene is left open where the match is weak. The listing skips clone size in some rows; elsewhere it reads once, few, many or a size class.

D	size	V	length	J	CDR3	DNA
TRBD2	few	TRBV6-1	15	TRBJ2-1	CASSRTSGNYNEQFF	TGTGCCAGCAGTAGGACTAGCGGGAATTACAATGAGCAGTTCTTC
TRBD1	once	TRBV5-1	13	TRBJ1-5	CASSTDRDQPQHF	TGCGCCAGCAGCACAGACAGGGATCAGCCCCAGCATTTT
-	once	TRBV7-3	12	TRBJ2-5	CASSPRGETQYF	TGTGCCAGCAGCCCCCGGGGGGAGACCCAGTACTTC
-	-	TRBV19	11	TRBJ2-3	CASSIADTQYF	TGTGCCAGTAGTATCGCAGATACGCAGTATTTT
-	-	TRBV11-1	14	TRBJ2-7	CASSSRGGRGEQYF	TGTGCCAGCAGCTCCCGAGGGGGTAGAGGCGAGCAGTACTTC
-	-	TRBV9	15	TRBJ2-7	CASSVSQGPGYEQYF	TGTGCCAGCAGCGTATCACAGGGCCCTGGCTACGAGCAGTACTTC
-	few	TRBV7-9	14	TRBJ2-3	CASSLSTAADTQYF	TGTGCCAGCAGCTTAAGTACTGCTGCAGATACGCAGTATTTT
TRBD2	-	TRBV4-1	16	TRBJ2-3	CASSQGGTSGIYTQYF	TGCGCCAGCAGCCAAGGCGGGACTAGCGGGATATATACGCAGTATTTT
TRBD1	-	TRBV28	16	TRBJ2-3	CASFPSTGSRTDTQYF	TGTGCCAGCTTCCCCTCGACAGGGTCGAGAACAGATACGCAGTATTTT
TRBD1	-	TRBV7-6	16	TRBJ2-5	CASSLGLKGAGETQYF	TGTGCCAGCAGCTTAGGTCTGAAGGGGGCTGGAGAGACCCAGTACTTC
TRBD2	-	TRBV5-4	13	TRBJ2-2	CASSPGGGGELFF	TGTGCCAGCAGCCCGGGAGGGGGCGGGGAGCTGTTTTTT
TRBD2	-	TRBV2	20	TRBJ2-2	CASSQSRLAGGPADTGELFF	TGTGCCAGCAGCCAAAGTCGGCTAGCGGGAGGACCCGCGGACACCGGGGAGCTGTTTTTT
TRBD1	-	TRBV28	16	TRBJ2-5	CASSASGTGDQETQYF	TGTGCCAGCAGTGCATCCGGGACAGGGGACCAAGAGACCCAGTACTTC
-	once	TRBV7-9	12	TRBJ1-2	CASSFYRRGYTF	TGTGCCAGCAGCTTTTACAGGCGGGGCTACACCTTC
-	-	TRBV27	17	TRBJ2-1	CASSHKKLWDFYNEQFF	TGTGCCAGCAGTCATAAAAAGCTTTGGGACTTCTACAATGAGCAGTTCTTC
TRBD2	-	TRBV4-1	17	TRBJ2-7	CASSRLVAGGSSYEQYF	TGCGCCAGCAGCCGGCTCGTAGCGGGAGGTTCCTCCTACGAGCAGTACTTC
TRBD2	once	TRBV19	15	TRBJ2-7	CASSISAGDIYEQYF	TGTGCCAGTAGTATATCAGCGGGAGATATATACGAGCAGTACTTC
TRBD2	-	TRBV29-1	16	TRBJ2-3	CSQKGLAGGRTDTQYF	TGCAGCCAGAAGGGGCTAGCGGGAGGGCGTACAGATACGCAGTATTTT
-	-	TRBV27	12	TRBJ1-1	CASSFRETEAFF	TGTGCCAGCAGTTTCAGGGAAACTGAAGCTTTCTTT
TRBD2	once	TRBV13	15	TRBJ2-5	CASSLNGRAWETQYF	TGTGCCAGCAGCTTAAACGGGAGGGCCTGGGAGACCCAGTACTTC
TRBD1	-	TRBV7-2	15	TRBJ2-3	CASSRQGTGTDTQYF	TGTGCCAGCAGCCGTCAAGGGACAGGGACAGATACGCAGTATTTT